This T cell receptor (beta chain) stems from a study of tumor and adjacent non-tumor tissue in lung cancer (dated by TCRdb to 2016 to 2018). Context from the whole study: The cohort included some 11 adenocarcinoma, 2 squamous cell carcinoma and 1 small cell lung cancer patients. Ages among the approximately 15 patients ranged from about 31 to 85 years, there were 10 or so men and 5 women, and disease was at TNM stage I to III. In total, sequencing yielded fewer than 150 million productive TCRbeta reads, which works out to an average of approximately 4.1 million reads per sample. For each patient, one tumor sample and one normal lung sample were taken, giving thirty paired specimens that underwent TCRbeta CDR3 sequencing. The study compared bulk TCRbeta repertoires from lung tumor tissue and matched distant non-tumor lung tissue of approximately 14 lung cancer patients. General conclusions and limits of the study: TCR diversity (inverse Simpson) was significantly higher in tumor than in normal lung tissue (roughly 430 vs 170, P = 0.0075, Mann-Whitney U test). Peripheral blood was not sequenced, so blood TCRbeta repertoires in these lung cancer patients were not examined. The top 100 clones accounted for a significantly larger cumulative portion of the repertoire in normal lung than in tumor tissue. Younger patients had significantly higher TCR diversity, and higher tumor TCR diversity was associated with shorter overall and disease-free survival. The cohort had only about 16 patients, and the authors noted that larger samples and more detailed clinical data are needed. The sequencing platform is not named in the methods, and unique molecular identifiers are not mentioned.

RNA was isolated from bulk, unsorted tissue, and RNA quality was assessed with a NanoDrop ND-1000 and an Agilent 2100. All donors had newly diagnosed lung cancer, had not received prior chemotherapy, and were admitted for thoracic surgery in China between August and November 2014. The study excluded patients who had received radiotherapy or chemotherapy before or who had another cancer at the same time. Pieces of surgical tissue measuring about 1-2.1 cm3 were kept in RNAlater solution and held at -80 degrees C until needed. Libraries were constructed by multiplex PCR. Sequencer: Illumina HiSeq 2500. TCRbeta libraries were built by three rounds of nested PCR using primers (Table S4), following protocols modified from ARM-PCR. Before sequencing, PCR products in the 200-500 bp range were cut out of the gel and cleaned up using the QIAquick gel extraction kit. The original methods were these. Reads were cleaned with Trimmomatic, merged with FLASH into complete CDR3 sequences, and assigned to V(D)J germline segments with MiTCR. Clonal diversity was computed as the inverse Simpson's index with VDJtools. In-frame sequences lacking a premature stop codon were counted as productive reads. TCRdb redid the processing of the public reads, applying fastp at Q25 and MiXCR, and retained in-frame beta chains. Each entry is one CDR3 protein sequence, shown with its most common DNA and genes. V and J calls and clone size were set by TCRdb, not the authors. The sample has about 200,000 distinct CDR3 sequences on record, 71% of them singletons. Under 30% of the sample lies in the top ten.

This clonotype is identified as large (0.1 to 1%). The target of this receptor is not known. Nothing much larger sits one base from this clone, and base qualities are not available. From the germline V gene, CDR1 is SGHAT and CDR2 is FQNNGV. The cysteine opens and the phenylalanine closes a CDR3 of 12 amino acids. Of all the DNA, just the CDR3 is kept, 36 bases in frame from base 1. The V and J ends are trimmed by 1 base and 5 bases, leaving 3 bases between them. The sequenced material came from lung tumor tissue. The chain is assembled from TRBV11-2 and TRBJ2-1; no D gene call is confident. The receptor was isolated from a man between 60 and 70 years old with non-small cell lung cancer. This receptor has the CDR3 CASSLGDNEQFF. The DNA reads as follows: TGTGCCAGCAGCTTAGGGGACAATGAGCAGTTCTTC. Reference TRBV11-2 and TRBJ2-1 proteins supply the regions before and after the CDR3; the full variable domain is: EAGVAQSPRYKIIEKRQSVAFWCNPISGHATLYWYQQILGQGPKLLIQFQNNGVVDDSQLPKDRFSAERLKGVDSTLKIQPAKLEDSAVYLCASSLGDNEQFFGPGTRLTVL.